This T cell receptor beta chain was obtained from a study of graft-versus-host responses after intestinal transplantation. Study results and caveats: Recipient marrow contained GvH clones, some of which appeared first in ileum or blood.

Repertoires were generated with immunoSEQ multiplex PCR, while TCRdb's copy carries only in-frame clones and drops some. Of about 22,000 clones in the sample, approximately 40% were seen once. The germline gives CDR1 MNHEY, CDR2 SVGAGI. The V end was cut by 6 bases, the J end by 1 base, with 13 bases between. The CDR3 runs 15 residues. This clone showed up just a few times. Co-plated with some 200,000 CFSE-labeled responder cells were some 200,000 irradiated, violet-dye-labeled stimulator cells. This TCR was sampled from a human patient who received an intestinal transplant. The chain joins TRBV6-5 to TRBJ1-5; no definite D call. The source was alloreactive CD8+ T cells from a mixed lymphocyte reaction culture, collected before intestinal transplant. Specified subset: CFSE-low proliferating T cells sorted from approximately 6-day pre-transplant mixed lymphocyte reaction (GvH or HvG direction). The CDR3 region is CASRPLGRSNQPQHF. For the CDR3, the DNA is TGTGCCAGCAGACCCCTCGGACGGAGCAATCAGCCCCAGCATTTT.